This T cell receptor beta chain stems from a study of blood T cell repertoires in COVID-19. Study in general: The cDNA or gDNA used as material had been derived from T cells, B-cell-depleted T cells, or PBMCs.

In the original workflow: Estimated nucleated cell counts came from reference gene primer amplification. Libraries were prepared by immunoSEQ multiplex PCR; TCRdb keeps only in-frame clonotypes and omits some of them. That table supplies the V and J calls and clone size; D and trimming were determined from the DNA. Here the sample spans around 60,000 clones, over 75% being singletons. This clone showed up just once. Germline V CDR1 and CDR2: SEHNR, FQNEAQ (reference sequence). V lost 5 bases, J lost 0 bases, and 12 bases lay in between. This CDR3 spans 15 amino acids. The chain uses TRBV7-9 and TRBJ2-3; no definite D call. Sequenced input: peripheral blood. The TCR was taken from a woman older than 75 with acute or convalescent COVID-19. Here the CDR3 reads CASSPGPPSTDTQYF. The CDR3, as DNA: TGTGCCAGCAGCCCAGGCCCCCCCAGCACAGATACGCAGTATTTT.